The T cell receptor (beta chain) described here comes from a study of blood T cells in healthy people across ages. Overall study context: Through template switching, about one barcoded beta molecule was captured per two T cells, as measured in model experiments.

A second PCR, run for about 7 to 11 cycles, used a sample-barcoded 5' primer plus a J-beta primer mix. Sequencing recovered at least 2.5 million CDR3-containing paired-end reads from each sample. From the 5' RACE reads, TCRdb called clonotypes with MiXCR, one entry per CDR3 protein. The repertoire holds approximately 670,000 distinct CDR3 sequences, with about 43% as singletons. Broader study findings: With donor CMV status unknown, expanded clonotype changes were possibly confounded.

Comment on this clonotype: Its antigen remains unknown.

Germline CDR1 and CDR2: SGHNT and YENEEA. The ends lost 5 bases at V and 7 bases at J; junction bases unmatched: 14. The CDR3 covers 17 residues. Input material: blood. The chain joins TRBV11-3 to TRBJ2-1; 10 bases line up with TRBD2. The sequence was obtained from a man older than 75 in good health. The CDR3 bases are TGTGCCAGCAGCCCAGCGGGGGGGACTATAGGGGCAAATGAGCAGTTCTTC. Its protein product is CASSPAGGTIGANEQFF.